This TCR beta chain was found in a study of T cell changes during pregnancy in multiple sclerosis. The CDR3 loop spans 15 amino acids. Trimming cost V 4 bases and J 3 bases; bases outside gene matches: 10. CDR1 is SGHNT, CDR2 YYREEE, per germline (reference sequence). This clone was detected once. Profiled with immunoSEQ multiplex PCR; TCRdb holds only in-frame clones, not every one. The sample includes about 97,000 clones, about nine tenths of them seen just once. The J gene is TRBJ2-7, the V gene TRBV5-4; TRBD1 aligns across 7 bases. The starting material was peripheral blood, obtained in the second trimester of pregnancy. The sequence was obtained from a female donor in good health, enrolled as a control in a pregnancy study. The CDR3 region has the DNA TGTGCCAGCAGCGGAAAACAGGGGAAAGGCTACGAGCAGTACTTC. Its protein is CASSGKQGKGYEQYF.